The 8 T cell receptor beta chains given below trace back to one sample, sequenced in a study of shared clonotypes between healthy human individuals. Generated by immunoSEQ multiplex PCR, the TCRdb table keeps only in-frame clones and is missing some. The repertoire includes about 2 million clones, roughly 94% of them detected once, and about 0.13% sits in the top ten. The sample was naive CD4+ T cells sorted from blood. Subset noted: CD45RA+ positively selected. The origin of the receptors is a man aged 18-30 years in good health.

To note about this clone: This sample also contains other DNA sequences that code for the same CDR3. The CDR3 here is CASSEHQVNYGYTF. In DNA form, the CDR3 reads TGTGCCAGCAGTGAACACCAGGTGAACTATGGCTACACCTTC. This chain connects TRBV6-1 to TRBJ1-2, with D unresolved. The V gene lost 2 bases and the J gene lost 2 bases, with 9 bases spanning the gap. Germline CDR1 is MNHNS and CDR2 is SASEGT. This CDR3 contains 14 residues.

This chain joins TRBV6-5 and TRBJ2-7; D ambiguous. The V gene lost 4 bases and the J gene lost 1 base, with 8 bases spanning the gap. CDR3 length: 13 residues. Germline-derived CDR1 and CDR2 are MNHEY and SVGAGI. CDR3 protein: CASSSTPSYEQYF. CDR3 coding DNA: TGTGCCAGCAGTTCCACCCCTTCCTACGAGCAGTACTTC.

The chain carries TRBV5-1 and TRBJ1-4; a weak D match, TRBD1 (6 bases). Germline CDR1 reads SGHRS; CDR2 reads YFSETQ. V lost 8 bases to trimming and J lost 4 bases, with 15 bases between them. CDR3 size: 14 residues. This CDR3 is CASRLGAYNEKLFF. In DNA, the CDR3 is TGCGCCAGTCGTCTGGGGGCGTATAATGAAAAACTGTTTTTT.

This clone was recorded only once. The rearrangement joins TRBV20-1 to TRBJ1-1, with D perhaps TRBD1 (6 bases). Trimming took 5 bases from V and 8 from J, leaving 12 bases between them. The CDR3 sequence is 11 residues long. Germline loops: CDR1 DFQATT, CDR2 SNEGSKA (reference sequence). The CDR3 nucleotides read TGCAGTGCTCCGCTAGGGGGGGAAGCTTTCTTT. It encodes CSAPLGGEAFF.

The chain uses TRBV5-1 and TRBJ2-1; 9 bases line up with TRBD2. The V gene end was trimmed by 6 bases and the J gene end by 3 bases; junction bases not matched to a gene: 7. The CDR3 loop spans 15 amino acids. Per germline, CDR1 SGHRS and CDR2 YFSETQ. In DNA form, the CDR3 reads TGCGCCAGCACCCCGGGGCGGGGGGGCTACAATGAGCAGTTCTTC. Amino acids: CASTPGRGGYNEQFF.

The gene calls are TRBV4-1 and TRBJ2-3; no firm D call. CDR1 and CDR2 from the germline V gene are MGHRA and YSYEKL. The CDR3 contains 14 residues. V lost 1 base, J lost 6 bases, and 11 bases lay in between. The CDR3 DNA follows: TGCGCCAGCAGCCAAGTTGCGACCAAGGATACGCAGTATTTT. This codes for CASSQVATKDTQYF.

The V and J genes are TRBV30 and TRBJ1-1; D call uncertain. Between the trimmed V and J ends, which lost 4 bases and 5 bases, there was a span of 17 bases. Germline V gene lookup returns CDR1 GTSNPN and CDR2 SVGIG (reference sequence). This CDR3 spans 14 amino acids. CDR3: CAWISRARATEAFF. CDR3 coding DNA: TGTGCCTGGATCTCCCGAGCCAGAGCGACTGAAGCTTTCTTT.

The chain links TRBV7-8 to TRBJ2-5; TRBD2 is a possible D gene (5 bases). The length of the CDR3 is 14 residues. Per germline, CDR1 SGHVS and CDR2 FQNEAQ. Between the trimmed V and J ends, which lost 0 bases and 5 bases, there was a span of 10 bases. CDR3 residues: CASSLALVSETQYF. The CDR3 DNA sequence: TGTGCCAGCAGCTTAGCACTAGTTTCGGAGACCCAGTACTTC.